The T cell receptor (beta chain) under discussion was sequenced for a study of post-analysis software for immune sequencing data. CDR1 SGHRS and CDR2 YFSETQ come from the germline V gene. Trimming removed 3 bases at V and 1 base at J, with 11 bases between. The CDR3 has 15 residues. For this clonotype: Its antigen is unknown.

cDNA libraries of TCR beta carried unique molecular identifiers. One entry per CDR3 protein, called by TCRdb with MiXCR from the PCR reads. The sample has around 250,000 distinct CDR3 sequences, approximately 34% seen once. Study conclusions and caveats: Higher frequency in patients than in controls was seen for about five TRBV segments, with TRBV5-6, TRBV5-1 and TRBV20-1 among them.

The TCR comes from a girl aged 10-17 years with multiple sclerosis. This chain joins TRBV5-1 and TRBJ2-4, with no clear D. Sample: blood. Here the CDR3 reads CASSSALGAKNIQYF. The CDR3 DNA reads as TGCGCCAGCAGCTCGGCCCTTGGGGCCAAAAACATTCAGTACTTC.